Shown below are 9 T cell receptor beta chains from a single sample sequenced in a study of chemoradiotherapy in HPV16-positive cancers. TCRdb's copy holds only in-frame clones and misses some; the assay was immunoSEQ multiplex PCR. The sample has tens of thousands of clones, 88% seen once. The specimen comprised blood, sampled from a patient who underwent chemoradiotherapy. Receptors originate from a human donor with HPV-associated anogenital cancer.

The chain couples TRBV6-5 to TRBJ2-5; D remains unclear. Trimming took off 2 bases at V and 1 base at J, with 8 bases between the two ends. From germline, CDR1 is MNHEY and CDR2 SVGAGI. CDR3 size: 14 residues. CDR3 nucleotide sequence: TGTGCCAGCAGTTACACCTGGACCCAAGAGACCCAGTACTTC. This codes for CASSYTWTQETQYF.

The chain couples TRBV7-2 to TRBJ2-3, with D tentatively TRBD2 (5 bases). This CDR3 contains 16 residues. Between the trimmed V and J ends, which lost 6 bases and 3 bases, there was a span of 19 bases. CDR1 is SGHTA, CDR2 FQGNSA, per germline. In DNA form, the CDR3 reads TGTGCCAGCAGTCCAGACTCGGGATCCTGGACAGATACGCAGTATTTT. Protein: CASSPDSGSWTDTQYF.

The chain combines TRBV5-4 with TRBJ2-7, with 7 positions matching TRBD1. CDR1 is SGHNT, CDR2 YYREEE, per germline (reference sequence). V trimming: 4 bases; J trimming: 7 bases; junction bases outside the gene matches: 8. The CDR3 is 13 residues long. The CDR3 nucleotides read TGTGCCAGCAGCCCGGCGACAGGGCGTGAGCAGTACTTC. It specifies CASSPATGREQYF.

Concerning this clone itself: Germline and junction disagree at one end, which may indicate a read error. The rearrangement joins TRBV6-5 to TRBJ1-2, with D unclear. Germline V gene data show CDR1 as MNHEY and CDR2 as SVGAGI. This CDR3 is 13 amino acids long. The CDR3 region has the DNA TGTGCCAGCAGCAATGGGATCAACTCTGGCTACACCTTC. Amino acid sequence: CASSNGINSGYTF.

As regards this clone: Here the CDR3 omits its conserved ending phenylalanine or tryptophan, so a read error is the likely source. Because the CDR3's place on the DNA is in doubt, the DNA is left out and the CDR3 is given as listed by TCRdb. J is TRBJ1-1 and V is TRBV6-4; whether TRBD1, the table's D call, matches the DNA was not checked. The CDR3 is 12 amino acids in total, end residues counted. Germline CDR1 is MRHNA and CDR2 is SNTAGT. CDR3 loop: CASRARDTEAFS.

The V gene is TRBV6-1, the J gene TRBJ2-7; either TRBD1 or TRBD2 may supply D (5 bases each). The CDR3 consists of 14 residues. The V end was cut by 8 bases, the J end by 0 bases, with 14 bases between. Germline CDR1 and CDR2: MNHNS and SASEGT. CDR3 residues: CASFTGTSSYEQYF. The CDR3 DNA reads as TGTGCCAGCTTCACCGGGACCAGCTCCTACGAGCAGTACTTC.

The chain links TRBV4-1 to TRBJ1-2, with 9 bases identical to TRBD1. The length of the CDR3 is 13 residues. Germline loops: CDR1 MGHRA, CDR2 YSYEKL. Germline trimming cut 4 bases from V and 6 bases from J; bases unmatched to any gene: 3. In DNA form, the CDR3 reads TGCGCCAGCAGCCCCCGACAGGGGGATGGCTACACCTTC. It translates to CASSPRQGDGYTF.

This chain links TRBV15 with TRBJ2-5; 10 nucleotides match TRBD1. The closer fit of TRBJ2-7 to the DNA end suggests the J call may be wrong. This CDR3 comprises 14 residues. Germline loops: CDR1 LNHNV, CDR2 YYDKDF (reference sequence). The CDR3: CATRRTGGSYEQYF. The CDR3 DNA reads as TGTGCCACCAGGAGGACAGGGGGCTCCTACGAGCAGTACTTC.

This chain joins TRBV7-9 and TRBJ2-7, with D unresolved. Trimming cost V 7 bases and J 3 bases, with 10 bases left between them. Germline V lookup: CDR1 SEHNR, CDR2 FQNEAQ (reference sequence). CDR3 length: 12 residues. The DNA for the CDR3 is TGTGCCAGCAAAAGAACCGGCTACGAGCAGTACTTC. Amino acid sequence: CASKRTGYEQYF.